This T cell receptor (beta chain) emerged from a study of blood T cell repertoires in COVID-19. Study-level information: COVID-19 samples from acute and convalescent phases originated in the United States, Italy and Spain.

Patients at the Seattle site were enrolled during active infection and followed longitudinally. With 3 bases removed from V and 4 bases from J, the gap between germline ends came to 7 bases. Germline values: CDR1 SGHRS, CDR2 YFSETQ. This CDR3 has 13 amino acids. In the authors' methods: Cell counts per sample came from amplifying reference gene primers. Sequencing was performed with immunoSEQ multiplex PCR; in TCRdb, only in-frame clones are kept and a portion is missing. Clone size and the V and J calls come from that table; the DNA yielded D and trimming. Of roughly 200,000 clones detected, around 94% appear once; the ten largest clones hold about 0.8%.

Sequenced material: peripheral blood. This chain uses TRBV5-1 with TRBJ1-4, with D perhaps TRBD1 (6 bases). This sequence was found in a young man with COVID-19, enrolled during active disease. CDR3 in DNA: TGCGCCAGCAGCTCAGGGGTTAATGAAAAACTGTTTTTT. Protein sequence: CASSSGVNEKLFF.